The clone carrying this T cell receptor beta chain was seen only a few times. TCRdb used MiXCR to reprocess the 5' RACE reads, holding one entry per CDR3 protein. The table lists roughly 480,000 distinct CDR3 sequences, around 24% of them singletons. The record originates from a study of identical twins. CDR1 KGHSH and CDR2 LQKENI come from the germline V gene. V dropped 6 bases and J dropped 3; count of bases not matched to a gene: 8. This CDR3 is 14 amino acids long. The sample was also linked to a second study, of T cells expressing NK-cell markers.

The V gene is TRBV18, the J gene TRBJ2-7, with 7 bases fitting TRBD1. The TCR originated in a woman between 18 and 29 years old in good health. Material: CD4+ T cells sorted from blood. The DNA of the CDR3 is TGTGCCAGCTCCTCGGGCAGGGGGATCTACGAGCAGTACTTC. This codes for CASSSGRGIYEQYF.